Listed below are T cell receptor beta chains from one sample, sequenced in a study of human CD8 memory T cell subsets. TCRdb re-analysed the 5' RACE reads in MiXCR, keeping a single row per CDR3 protein. The data contain some 7,400 distinct CDR3 sequences, about 3.8% of them singletons. The source material was CD8+ T cells from PBMCs. The receptors here all came from a human donor in good health. Both conserved end residues are part of each CDR3. A D gene is named only where the DNA matches it firmly. Expanded clones get a size class; other rows say once, few or many, or leave the size out.

V gene	D gene	J gene	clone size	CDR3 protein	CDR3 DNA
TRBV6-4	NA	TRBJ2-1	medium-sized	CASSDEPHGEQFF	TGTGCCAGCAGTGACGAGCCCCACGGTGAGCAGTTCTTC
TRBV6-2/TRBV6-3	NA	TRBJ2-2	many	CASTFQPGEIGELFF	TGTGCCAGCACCTTTCAGCCAGGCGAAATCGGGGAGCTGTTTTTT
TRBV2	TRBD1	TRBJ2-2	medium-sized	CASTRLGTDTGELFF	TGTGCCAGCACCCGCCTAGGGACAGACACCGGGGAGCTGTTTTTT
TRBV12-3/TRBV12-4	TRBD2	TRBJ2-1	few	CASSLGSGAYNEQFF	TGTGCCAGCAGTTTAGGTAGCGGGGCATACAATGAGCAGTTCTTC
TRBV16	TRBD2	TRBJ2-1	many	CASSQSSGSRNEQFF	TGTGCCAGCAGCCAATCCAGCGGGAGCCGCAATGAGCAGTTCTTC
TRBV18	TRBD1	TRBJ2-5	many	CASSGQDPGEETQYF	TGTGCCAGCTCAGGACAGGATCCAGGGGAAGAGACCCAGTACTTC
TRBV20-1	NA	TRBJ2-1	many	CSAEKGRNEQFF	TGCAGTGCAGAGAAGGGTCGTAATGAGCAGTTCTTC
TRBV11-2	TRBD1	TRBJ2-7	few	CASTPMAGGPYEQYF	TGTGCCAGCACCCCCATGGCAGGGGGCCCCTACGAGCAGTACTTC
TRBV7-8	NA	TRBJ2-5	many	CASSLSRTETQYF	TGTGCCAGCAGCTTATCGCGGACAGAGACCCAGTACTTC
TRBV3-2	NA	TRBJ2-1	NA	CASSLTQGNEQFF	TGTGCCAGCTCCCTCACACAGGGTAATGAGCAGTTCTTC
TRBV15	NA	TRBJ1-2	many	CATSRALVNYGYTF	TGTGCCACCAGCAGGGCTCTCGTAAACTATGGCTACACCTTC
TRBV9	NA	TRBJ2-1	medium-sized	CASSVGGAYNEQFF	TGTGCCAGCAGCGTAGGCGGGGCCTACAATGAGCAGTTCTTC
TRBV7-9	NA	TRBJ1-2	many	CASSWMADNYGYTF	TGTGCCAGCAGCTGGATGGCAGATAACTATGGCTACACCTTC
TRBV6-2/TRBV6-3	NA	TRBJ2-7	many	CASSYDDATYEQYF	TGTGCCAGCAGTTACGACGACGCAACCTACGAGCAGTACTTC
TRBV11-3	TRBD1	TRBJ2-7	many	CASSPPGTGVEQYF	TGTGCCAGCAGCCCACCTGGGACAGGGGTCGAGCAGTACTTC
TRBV16	NA	TRBJ1-1	many	CASSPSFNTEAFF	TGTGCCAGCAGTCCCAGCTTTAACACTGAAGCTTTCTTT